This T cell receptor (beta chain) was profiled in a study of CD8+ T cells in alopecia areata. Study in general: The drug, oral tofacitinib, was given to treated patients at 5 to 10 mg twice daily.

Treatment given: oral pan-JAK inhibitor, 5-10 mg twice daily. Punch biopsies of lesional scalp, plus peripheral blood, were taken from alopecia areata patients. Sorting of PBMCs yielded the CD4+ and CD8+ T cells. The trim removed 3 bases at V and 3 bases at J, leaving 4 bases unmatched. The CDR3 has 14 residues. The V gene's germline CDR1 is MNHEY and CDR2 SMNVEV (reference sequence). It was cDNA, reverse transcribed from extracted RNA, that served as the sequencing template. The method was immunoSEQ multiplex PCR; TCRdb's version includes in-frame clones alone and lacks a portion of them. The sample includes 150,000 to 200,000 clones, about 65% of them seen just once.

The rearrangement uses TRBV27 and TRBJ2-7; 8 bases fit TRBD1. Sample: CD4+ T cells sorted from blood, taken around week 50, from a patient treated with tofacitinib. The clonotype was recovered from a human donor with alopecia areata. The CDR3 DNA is TGTGCCAGCAGTTTGACAGGGGCCGTCTACGAGCAGTACTTC. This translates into CASSLTGAVYEQYF.